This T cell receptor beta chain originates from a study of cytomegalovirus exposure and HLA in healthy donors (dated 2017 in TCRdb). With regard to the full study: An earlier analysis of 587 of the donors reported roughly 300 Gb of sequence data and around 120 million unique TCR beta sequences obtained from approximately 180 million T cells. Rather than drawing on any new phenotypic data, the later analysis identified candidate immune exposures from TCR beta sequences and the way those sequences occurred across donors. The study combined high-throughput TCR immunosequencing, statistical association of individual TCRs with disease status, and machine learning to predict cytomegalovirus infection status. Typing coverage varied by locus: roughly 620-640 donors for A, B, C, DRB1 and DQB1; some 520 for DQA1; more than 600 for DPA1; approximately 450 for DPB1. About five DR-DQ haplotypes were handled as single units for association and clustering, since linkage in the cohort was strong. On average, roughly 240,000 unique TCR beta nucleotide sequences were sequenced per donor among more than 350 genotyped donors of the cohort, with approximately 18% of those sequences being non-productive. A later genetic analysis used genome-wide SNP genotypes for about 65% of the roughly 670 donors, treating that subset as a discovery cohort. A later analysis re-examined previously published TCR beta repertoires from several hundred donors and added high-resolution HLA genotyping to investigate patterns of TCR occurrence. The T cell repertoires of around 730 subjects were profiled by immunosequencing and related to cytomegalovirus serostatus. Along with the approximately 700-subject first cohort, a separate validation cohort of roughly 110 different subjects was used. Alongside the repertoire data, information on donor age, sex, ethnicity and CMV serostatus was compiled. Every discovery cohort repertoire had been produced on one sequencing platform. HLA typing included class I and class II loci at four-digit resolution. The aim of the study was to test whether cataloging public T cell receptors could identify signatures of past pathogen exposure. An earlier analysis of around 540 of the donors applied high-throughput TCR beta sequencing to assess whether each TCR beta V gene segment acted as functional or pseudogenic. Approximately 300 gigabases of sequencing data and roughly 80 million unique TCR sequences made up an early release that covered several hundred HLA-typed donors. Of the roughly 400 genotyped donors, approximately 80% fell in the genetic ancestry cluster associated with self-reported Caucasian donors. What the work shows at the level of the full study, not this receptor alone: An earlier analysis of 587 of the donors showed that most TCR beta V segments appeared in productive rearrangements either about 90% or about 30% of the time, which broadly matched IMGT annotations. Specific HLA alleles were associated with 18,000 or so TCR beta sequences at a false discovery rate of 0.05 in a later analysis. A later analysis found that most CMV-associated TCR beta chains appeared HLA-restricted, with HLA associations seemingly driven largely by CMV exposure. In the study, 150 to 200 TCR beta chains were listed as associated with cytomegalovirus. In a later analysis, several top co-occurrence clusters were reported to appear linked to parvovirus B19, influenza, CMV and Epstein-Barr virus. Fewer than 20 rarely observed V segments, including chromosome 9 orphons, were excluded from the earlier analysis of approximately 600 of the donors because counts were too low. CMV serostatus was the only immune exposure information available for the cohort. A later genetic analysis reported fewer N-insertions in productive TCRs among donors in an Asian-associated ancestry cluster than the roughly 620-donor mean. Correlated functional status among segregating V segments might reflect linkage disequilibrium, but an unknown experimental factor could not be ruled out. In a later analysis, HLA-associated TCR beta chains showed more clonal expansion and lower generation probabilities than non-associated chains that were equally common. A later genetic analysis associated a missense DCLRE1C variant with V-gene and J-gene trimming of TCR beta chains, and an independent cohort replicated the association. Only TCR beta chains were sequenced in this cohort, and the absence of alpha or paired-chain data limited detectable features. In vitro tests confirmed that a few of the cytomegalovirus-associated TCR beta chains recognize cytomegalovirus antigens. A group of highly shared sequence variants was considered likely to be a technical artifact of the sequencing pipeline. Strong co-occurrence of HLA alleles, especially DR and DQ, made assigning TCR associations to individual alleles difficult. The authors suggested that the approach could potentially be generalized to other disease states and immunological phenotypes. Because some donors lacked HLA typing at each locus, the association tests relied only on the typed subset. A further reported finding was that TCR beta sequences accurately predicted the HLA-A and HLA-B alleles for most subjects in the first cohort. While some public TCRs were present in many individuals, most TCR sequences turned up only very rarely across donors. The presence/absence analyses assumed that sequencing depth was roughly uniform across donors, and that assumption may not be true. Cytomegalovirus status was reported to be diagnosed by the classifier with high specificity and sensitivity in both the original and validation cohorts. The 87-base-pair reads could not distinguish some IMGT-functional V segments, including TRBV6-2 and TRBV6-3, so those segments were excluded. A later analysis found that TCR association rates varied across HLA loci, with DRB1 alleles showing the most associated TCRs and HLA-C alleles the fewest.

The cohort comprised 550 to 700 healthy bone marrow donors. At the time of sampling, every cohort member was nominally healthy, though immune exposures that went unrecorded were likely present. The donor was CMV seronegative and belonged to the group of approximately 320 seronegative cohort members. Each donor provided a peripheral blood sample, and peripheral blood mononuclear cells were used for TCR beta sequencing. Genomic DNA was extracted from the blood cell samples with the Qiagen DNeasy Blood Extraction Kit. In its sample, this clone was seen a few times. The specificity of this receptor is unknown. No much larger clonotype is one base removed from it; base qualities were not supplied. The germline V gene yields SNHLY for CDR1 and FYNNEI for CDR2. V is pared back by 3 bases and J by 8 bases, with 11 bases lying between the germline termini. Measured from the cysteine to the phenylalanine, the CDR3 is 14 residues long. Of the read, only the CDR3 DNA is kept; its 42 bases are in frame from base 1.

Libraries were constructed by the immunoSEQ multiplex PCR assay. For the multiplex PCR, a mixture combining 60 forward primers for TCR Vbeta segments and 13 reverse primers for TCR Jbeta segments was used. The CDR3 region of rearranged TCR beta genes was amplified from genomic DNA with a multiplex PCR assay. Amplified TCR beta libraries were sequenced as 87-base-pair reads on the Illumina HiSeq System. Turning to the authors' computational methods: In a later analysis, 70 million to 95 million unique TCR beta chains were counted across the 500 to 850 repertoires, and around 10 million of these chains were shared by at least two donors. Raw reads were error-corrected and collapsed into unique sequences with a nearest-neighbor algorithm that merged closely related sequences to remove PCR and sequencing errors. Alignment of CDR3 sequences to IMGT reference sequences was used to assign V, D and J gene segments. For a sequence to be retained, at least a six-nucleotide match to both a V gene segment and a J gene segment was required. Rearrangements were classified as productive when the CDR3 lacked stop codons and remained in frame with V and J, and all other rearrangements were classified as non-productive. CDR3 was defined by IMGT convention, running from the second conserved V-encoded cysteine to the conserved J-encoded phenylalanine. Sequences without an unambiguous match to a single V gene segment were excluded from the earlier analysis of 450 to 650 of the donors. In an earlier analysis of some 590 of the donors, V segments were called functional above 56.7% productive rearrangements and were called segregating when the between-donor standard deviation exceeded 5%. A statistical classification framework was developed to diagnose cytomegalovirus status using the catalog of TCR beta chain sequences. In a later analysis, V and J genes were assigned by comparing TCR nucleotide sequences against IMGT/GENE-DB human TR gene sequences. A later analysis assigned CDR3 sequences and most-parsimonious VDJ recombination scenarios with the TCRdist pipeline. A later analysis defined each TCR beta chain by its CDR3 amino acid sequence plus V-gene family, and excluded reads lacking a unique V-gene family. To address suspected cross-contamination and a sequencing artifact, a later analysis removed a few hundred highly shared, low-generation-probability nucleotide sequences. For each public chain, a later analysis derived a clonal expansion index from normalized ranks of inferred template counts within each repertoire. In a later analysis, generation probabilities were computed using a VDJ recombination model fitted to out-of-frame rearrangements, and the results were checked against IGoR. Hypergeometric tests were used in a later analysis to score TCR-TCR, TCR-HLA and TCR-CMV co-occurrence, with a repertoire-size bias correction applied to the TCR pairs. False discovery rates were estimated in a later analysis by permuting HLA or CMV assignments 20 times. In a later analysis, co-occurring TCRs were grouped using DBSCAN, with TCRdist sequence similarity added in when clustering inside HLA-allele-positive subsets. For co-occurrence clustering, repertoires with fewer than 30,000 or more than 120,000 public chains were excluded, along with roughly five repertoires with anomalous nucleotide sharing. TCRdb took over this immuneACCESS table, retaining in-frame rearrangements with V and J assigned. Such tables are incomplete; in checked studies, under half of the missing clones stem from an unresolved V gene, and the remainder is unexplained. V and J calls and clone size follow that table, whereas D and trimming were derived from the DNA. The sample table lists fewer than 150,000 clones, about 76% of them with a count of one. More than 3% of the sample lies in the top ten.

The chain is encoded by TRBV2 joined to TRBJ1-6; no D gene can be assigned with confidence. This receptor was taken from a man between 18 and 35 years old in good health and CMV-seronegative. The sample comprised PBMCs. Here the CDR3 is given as CASSERRGDSPLHF. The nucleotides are TGTGCCAGCAGTGAGAGGCGGGGAGATTCACCCCTCCACTTT.